This TCR beta chain was profiled in a study of T cells after yellow fever vaccination. Remarks on this clonotype: Its antigen is undetermined.

This CDR3 is 13 amino acids long. In germline, CDR1 is SGHAT, CDR2 FQNNGV. V dropped 1 base and J dropped 6 bases, with 9 bases sitting between them. Overall study results and limits: CD4 and CD8 compartments shared a small share of clonotypes.

TCRdb reprocessed the 5' RACE reads via MiXCR and lists one record per CDR3 protein. The table includes 95,000 to 100,000 distinct CDR3 sequences, around 5.8% detected once. V and J are TRBV11-2 and TRBJ1-1; no clear D. The sample in question was CD8+ T cells sorted from PBMCs, obtained 10 days after the yellow fever booster vaccination. The sequence was collected from a man in his late teens or twenties who received the YFV17D yellow fever vaccine. CDR3 region: CASSLGLQPEAFF. CDR3 coding DNA: TGTGCCAGCAGCTTAGGGTTGCAGCCTGAAGCTTTCTTT.